This TCR beta chain is from a study of CXCR3-negative and CXCR3-positive naive CD8 T cells. Study-wide results and limits: Naive cells used TRBV-TRBJ genes in much the same way whether CXCR3-negative or CXCR3-positive; memory cells did not.

Regarding this clonotype: The antigen remains undetermined.

Germline V lookup: CDR1 SGHAT, CDR2 FQNNGV. CDR3 length: 17 amino acids. TRB cDNA was prepared as libraries by UMI-labeled 5' RACE. TCRdb derives one entry per CDR3 protein from the 5' RACE reads, leaving out DNA. This listing includes about 120,000 distinct CDR3 sequences. The source of this sequence is a human donor in good health. Some clones in this sample may be carry-over from other donors' samples. The sequencing input was naive CXCR3- CD8+ T cells from blood. Subset: CD45RO-CCR7+CD27+CD95- naive CD8+ T cells lacking CXCR3 (TNR3-). This chain uses TRBV11-2 with TRBJ1-2. The CDR3 loop reads CASSSNRASPANYGYTF.